This TCR beta chain comes out of a study of cytomegalovirus exposure and HLA in healthy donors. This clone was seen a single time. V trimming: 3 bases; J trimming: 12 bases; junction bases outside the gene matches: 14. This CDR3 spans 16 amino acids. Germline values: CDR1 KGHSH, CDR2 LQKENI. It was with 60 Vbeta and 13 Jbeta primers that the PCR ran. TCRdb keeps only in-frame clones here, not all; method: immunoSEQ multiplex PCR. The sample has 60,000 to 75,000 clones, approximately 85% seen once; the top ten hold around 10%. The sequence was obtained from a female donor in good health and CMV-seronegative. The sequenced material came from PBMCs. The rearrangement joins TRBV18 to TRBJ2-1; 10 bases line up with TRBD1. CDR3 in amino acids: CASSPMGQGSMSGQFF. In nucleotides, the CDR3 is TGTGCCAGCTCACCTATGGGACAGGGGTCCATGTCGGGGCAGTTCTTC.